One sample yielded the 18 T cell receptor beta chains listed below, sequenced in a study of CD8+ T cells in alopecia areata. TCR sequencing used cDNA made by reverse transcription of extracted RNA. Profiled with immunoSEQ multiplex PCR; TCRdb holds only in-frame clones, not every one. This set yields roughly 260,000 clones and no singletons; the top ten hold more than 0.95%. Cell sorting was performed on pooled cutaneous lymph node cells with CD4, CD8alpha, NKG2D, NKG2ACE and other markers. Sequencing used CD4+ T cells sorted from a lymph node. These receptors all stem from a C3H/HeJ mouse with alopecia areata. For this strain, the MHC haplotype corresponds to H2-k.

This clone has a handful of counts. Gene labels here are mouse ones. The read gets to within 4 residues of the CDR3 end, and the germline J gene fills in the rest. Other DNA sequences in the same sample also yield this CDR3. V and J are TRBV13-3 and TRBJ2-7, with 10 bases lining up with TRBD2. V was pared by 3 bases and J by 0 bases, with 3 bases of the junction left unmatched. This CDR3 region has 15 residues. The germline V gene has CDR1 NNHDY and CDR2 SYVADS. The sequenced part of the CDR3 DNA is TGTGCCAGCAGTGGGGACTGGGGAAGCTCCTAT. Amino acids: CASSGDWGSSY. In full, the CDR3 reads CASSGDWGSSYEQYF.

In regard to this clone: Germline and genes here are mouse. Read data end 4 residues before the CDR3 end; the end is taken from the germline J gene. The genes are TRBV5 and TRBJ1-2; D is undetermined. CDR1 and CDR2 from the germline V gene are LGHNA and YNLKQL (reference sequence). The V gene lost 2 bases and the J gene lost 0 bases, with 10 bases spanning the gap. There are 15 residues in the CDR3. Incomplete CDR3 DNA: TGTGCCAGCAGCCAACGGCCGACTGCAAACTCC. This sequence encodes CASSQRPTANS. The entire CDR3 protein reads CASSQRPTANSDYTF.

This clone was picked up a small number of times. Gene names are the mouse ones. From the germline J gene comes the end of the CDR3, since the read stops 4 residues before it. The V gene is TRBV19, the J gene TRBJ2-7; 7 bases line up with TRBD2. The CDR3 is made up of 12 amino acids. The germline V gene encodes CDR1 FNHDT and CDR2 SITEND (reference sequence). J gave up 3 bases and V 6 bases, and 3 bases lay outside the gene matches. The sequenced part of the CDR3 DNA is TGTGCCAGCACGGGGGGGTACTAT. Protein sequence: CASTGGYY. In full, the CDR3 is CASTGGYYEQYF.

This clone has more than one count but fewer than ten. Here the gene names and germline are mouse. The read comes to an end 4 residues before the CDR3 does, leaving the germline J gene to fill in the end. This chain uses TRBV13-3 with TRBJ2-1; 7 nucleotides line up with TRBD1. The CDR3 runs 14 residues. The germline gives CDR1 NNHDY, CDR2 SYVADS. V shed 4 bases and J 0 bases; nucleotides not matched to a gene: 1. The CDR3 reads CASSYRGNYAEQFF. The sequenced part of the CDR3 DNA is TGTGCCAGCAGTTACAGGGGTAACTATGCT.

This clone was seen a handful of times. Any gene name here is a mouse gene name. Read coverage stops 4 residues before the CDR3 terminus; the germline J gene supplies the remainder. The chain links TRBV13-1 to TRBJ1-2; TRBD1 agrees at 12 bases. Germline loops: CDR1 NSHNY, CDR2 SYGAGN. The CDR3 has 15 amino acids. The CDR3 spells CASSAPGQGAGDYTF. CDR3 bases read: TGTGCCAGCAGTGCCCCGGGACAGGGGGCGGGC.

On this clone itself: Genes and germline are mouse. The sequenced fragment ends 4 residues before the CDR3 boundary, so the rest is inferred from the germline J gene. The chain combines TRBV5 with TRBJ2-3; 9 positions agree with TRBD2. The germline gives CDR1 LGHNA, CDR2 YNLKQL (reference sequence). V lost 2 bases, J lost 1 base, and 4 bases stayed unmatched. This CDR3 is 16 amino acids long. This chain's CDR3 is CASSQLRDWGAETLYF. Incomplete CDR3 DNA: TGTGCCAGCAGCCAACTCCGGGACTGGGGTGCAGAA.

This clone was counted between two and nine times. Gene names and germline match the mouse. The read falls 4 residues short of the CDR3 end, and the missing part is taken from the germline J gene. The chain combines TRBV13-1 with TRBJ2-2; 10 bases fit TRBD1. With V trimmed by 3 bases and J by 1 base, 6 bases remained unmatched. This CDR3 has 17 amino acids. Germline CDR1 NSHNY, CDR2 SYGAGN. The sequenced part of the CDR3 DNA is TGTGCCAGCAGTGCGTCCCGGGACAGGGGAAACACCGGG. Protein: CASSASRDRGNTG. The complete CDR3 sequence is CASSASRDRGNTGQLYF.

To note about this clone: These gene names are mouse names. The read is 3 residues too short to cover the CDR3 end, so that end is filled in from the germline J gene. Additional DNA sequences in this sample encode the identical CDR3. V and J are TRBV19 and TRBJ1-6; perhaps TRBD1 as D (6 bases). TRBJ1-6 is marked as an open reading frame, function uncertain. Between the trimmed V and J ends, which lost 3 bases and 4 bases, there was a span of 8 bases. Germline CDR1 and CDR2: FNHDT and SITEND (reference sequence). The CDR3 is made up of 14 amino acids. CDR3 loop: CASSKQGYNSPLYF. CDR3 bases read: TGTGCCAGCAGTAAACAGGGTTATAATTCGCCC.

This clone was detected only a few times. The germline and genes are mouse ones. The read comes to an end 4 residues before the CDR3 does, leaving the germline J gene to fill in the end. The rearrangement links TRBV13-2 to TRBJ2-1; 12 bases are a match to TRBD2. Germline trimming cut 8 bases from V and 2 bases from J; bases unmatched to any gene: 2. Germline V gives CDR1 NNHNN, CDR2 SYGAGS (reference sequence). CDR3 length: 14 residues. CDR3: CASRDWGDYAEQFF. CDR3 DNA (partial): TGTGCCAGTCGGGACTGGGGGGACTATGCT.

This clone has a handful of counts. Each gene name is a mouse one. The sequenced CDR3 bases are TGTGCCAGCAGCCGCTGGGGGGAAGAC. Its translation is CASSRWGED. The CDR3, in full, reads CASSRWGEDTQYF. The genes are TRBV14 and TRBJ2-5; TRBD2 matches at 8 bases. The read is 4 residues too short to cover the CDR3 end, so that end is filled in from the germline J gene. This CDR3 comprises 13 residues. Germline CDR1 is SGHDT and CDR2 is FRDEAV.

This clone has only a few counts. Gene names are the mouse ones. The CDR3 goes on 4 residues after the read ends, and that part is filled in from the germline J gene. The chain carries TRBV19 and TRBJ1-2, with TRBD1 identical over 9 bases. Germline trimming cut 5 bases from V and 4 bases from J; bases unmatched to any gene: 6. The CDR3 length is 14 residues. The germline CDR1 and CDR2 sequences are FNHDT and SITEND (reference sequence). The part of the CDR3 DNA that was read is TGTGCCAGCAGCCGGGGACAGGGAGGCTCC. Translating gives CASSRGQGGS. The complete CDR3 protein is CASSRGQGGSDYTF.

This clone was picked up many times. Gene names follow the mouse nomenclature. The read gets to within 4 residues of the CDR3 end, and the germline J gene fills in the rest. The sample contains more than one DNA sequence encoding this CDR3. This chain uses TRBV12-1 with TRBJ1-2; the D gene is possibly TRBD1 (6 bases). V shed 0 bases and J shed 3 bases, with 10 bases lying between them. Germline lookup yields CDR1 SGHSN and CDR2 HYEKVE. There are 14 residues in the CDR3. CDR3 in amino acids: CASSLSGGDSDYTF. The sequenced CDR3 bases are TGTGCCAGCTCTCTCTCGGGGGGCGACTCC.

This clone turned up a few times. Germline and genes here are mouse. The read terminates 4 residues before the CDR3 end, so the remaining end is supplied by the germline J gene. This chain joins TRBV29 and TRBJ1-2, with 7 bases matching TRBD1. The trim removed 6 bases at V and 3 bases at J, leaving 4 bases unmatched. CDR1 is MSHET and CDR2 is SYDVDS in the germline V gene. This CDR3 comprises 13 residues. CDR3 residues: CASRQGRDSDYTF. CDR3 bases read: TGTGCTAGCAGACAGGGGAGAGACTCC.

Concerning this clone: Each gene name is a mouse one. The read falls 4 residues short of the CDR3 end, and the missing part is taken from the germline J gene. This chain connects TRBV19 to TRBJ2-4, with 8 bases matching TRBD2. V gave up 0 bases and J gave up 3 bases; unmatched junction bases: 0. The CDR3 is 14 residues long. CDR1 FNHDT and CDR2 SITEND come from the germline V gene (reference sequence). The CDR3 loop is CASSIDWGQNTLYF. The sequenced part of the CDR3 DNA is TGTGCCAGCAGTATAGACTGGGGGCAAAAC.

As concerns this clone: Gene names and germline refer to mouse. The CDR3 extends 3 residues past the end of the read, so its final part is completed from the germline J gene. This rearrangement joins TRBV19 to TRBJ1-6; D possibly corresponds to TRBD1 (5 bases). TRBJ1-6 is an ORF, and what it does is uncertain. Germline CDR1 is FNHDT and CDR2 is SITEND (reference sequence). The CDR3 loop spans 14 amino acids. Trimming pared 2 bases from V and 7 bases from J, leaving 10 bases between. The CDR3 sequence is CASSMAGRNSPLYF. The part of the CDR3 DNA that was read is TGTGCCAGCAGTATGGCAGGGCGGAATTCGCCC.

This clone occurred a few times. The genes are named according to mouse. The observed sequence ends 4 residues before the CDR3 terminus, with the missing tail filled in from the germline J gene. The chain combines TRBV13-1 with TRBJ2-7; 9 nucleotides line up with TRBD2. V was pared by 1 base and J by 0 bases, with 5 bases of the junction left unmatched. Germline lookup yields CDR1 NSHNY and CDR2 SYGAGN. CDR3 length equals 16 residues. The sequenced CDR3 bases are TGTGCCAGCAGTGATAGCGACTGGGGGAGCTCCTAT. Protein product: CASSDSDWGSSY. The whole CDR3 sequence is CASSDSDWGSSYEQYF.

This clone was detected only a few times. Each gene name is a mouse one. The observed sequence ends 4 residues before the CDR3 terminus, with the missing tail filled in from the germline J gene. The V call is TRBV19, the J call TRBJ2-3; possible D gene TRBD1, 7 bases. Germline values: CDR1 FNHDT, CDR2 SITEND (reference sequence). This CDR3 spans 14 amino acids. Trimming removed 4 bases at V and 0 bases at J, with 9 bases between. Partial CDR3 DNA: TGTGCCAGCAGTGCAGGGGGGAGTGCAGAA. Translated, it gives CASSAGGSAE. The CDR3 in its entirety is CASSAGGSAETLYF.

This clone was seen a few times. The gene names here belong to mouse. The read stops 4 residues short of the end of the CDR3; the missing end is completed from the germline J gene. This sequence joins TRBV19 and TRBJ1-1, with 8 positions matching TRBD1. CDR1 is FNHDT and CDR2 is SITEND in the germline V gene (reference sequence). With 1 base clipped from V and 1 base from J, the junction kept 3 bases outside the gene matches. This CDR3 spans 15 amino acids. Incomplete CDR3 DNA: TGTGCCAGCAGTATACAGGGGGCGCGGAACACA. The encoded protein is CASSIQGARNT. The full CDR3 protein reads CASSIQGARNTEVFF.